The clone carrying this T cell receptor (beta chain) was picked up many times. Its antigen remains unknown. Axillary draining lymph nodes of breast cancer patients supplied the node samples. The sample belongs to a study of breast tumors, draining lymph nodes, adjacent tissues. General study results and limits: Tumor and nontumor repertoires were significantly more similar in luminal-like than in basal-like breast cancer. That most tumor T cells come from lymph nodes remained unproven.

TCRdb redid the calling of the multiplex PCR reads with MiXCR, one entry per CDR3 protein. In the table there are 160,000 or so distinct CDR3 sequences, around a third of which are singletons. With 1 base clipped from V and 7 bases from J, the junction kept 7 bases outside the gene matches. Germline loops: CDR1 LGHDT, CDR2 YNNKEL (reference sequence). This CDR3 spans 15 amino acids. The TCR comes from a female donor with breast cancer. Some clones in this sample may be carry-over from other donors' samples. The sequencing sample was made of axillary lymph node tissue. The chain couples TRBV3-1 to TRBJ1-3; the match to TRBD1 covers 7 bases. CDR3 nucleotide sequence: TGTGCCAGCAGCCAAGGGGACAGCGGTTGGAACACCATATATTTT. This codes for CASSQGDSGWNTIYF. The variable domain in full, with the rest retrieved from reference TRBV3-1 and TRBJ1-3, is DTAVSQTPKYLVTQMGNDKSIKCEQNLGHDTMYWYKQDSKKFLKIMFSYNNKELIINETVPNRFSPKSPDKAHLNLHINSLELGDSAVYFCASSQGDSGWNTIYFGEGSWLTVV.